This T cell receptor beta chain was documented in a study of blood T cell repertoires in COVID-19. In the study overall: The samples span acute and convalescent COVID-19 from the United States, Italy and Spain.

Original methodology: The authors estimated nucleated cell counts from reference gene primer amplification. Clones were read by immunoSEQ multiplex PCR, and TCRdb kept only the in-frame ones, dropping some. V and J calls and clone size are given by that table; D and trimming were obtained from the DNA. Of around 330,000 clones listed, around 89% are singletons. This CDR3 is 18 amino acids long. CDR1 is KGHSH and CDR2 is LQKENI in the germline V gene. Deletions cut 2 bases from V and 4 bases from J, with 18 bases between. Those enrolled in Seattle joined during active infection and were followed longitudinally afterward.

The sample comprised peripheral blood. The source is a woman aged 30 to 39 with COVID-19, enrolled during active disease. The chain joins TRBV18 to TRBJ1-6; weak D call: TRBD1 (6 bases). CDR3 DNA: TGTGCCAGCTCACCAAAGCTTCTTGGGGGCGGATATAATTCACCCCTCCACTTT. Encoded protein: CASSPKLLGGGYNSPLHF.